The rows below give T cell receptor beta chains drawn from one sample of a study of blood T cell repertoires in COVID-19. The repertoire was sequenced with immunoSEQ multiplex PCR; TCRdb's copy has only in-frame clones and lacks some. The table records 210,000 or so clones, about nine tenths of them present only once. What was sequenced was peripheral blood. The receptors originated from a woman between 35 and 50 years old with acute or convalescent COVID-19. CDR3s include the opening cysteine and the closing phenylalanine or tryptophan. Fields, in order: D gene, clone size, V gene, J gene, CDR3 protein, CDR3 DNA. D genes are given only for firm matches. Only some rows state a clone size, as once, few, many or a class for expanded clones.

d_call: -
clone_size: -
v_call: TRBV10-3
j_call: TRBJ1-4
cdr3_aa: CAIGLRNEKLFF
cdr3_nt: TGTGCCATCGGTCTGAGGAATGAAAAACTGTTTTTT

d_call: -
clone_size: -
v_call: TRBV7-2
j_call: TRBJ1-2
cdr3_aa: CASSPGLRIGYTF
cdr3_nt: TGTGCCAGCAGCCCTGGACTGAGAATAGGCTACACCTTC

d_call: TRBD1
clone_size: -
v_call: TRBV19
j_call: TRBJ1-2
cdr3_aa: CASSFRTGSYGYTF
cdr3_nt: TGTGCCAGTAGTTTCAGGACAGGATCCTATGGCTACACCTTC

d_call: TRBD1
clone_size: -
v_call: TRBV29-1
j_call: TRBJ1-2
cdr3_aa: CSAYGTGSLRGGYTF
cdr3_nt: TGCAGCGCCTATGGGACAGGCTCCCTCCGAGGTGGCTACACCTTC

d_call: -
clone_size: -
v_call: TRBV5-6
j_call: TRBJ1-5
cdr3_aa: CASSPGTGDNQPQHF
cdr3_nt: TGTGCCAGCAGCCCCGGGACGGGGGATAATCAGCCCCAGCATTTT

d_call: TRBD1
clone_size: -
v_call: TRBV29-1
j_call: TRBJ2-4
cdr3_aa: CSATRGLGNIQYF
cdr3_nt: TGCAGCGCTACCAGGGGGCTTGGAAACATTCAGTACTTC

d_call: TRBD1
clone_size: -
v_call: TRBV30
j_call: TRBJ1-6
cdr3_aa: CAWSGGQGSAPLHF
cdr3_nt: TGTGCCTGGAGTGGAGGACAGGGGAGCGCACCCCTCCACTTT

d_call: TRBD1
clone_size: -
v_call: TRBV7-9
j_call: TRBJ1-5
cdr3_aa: CASGGETGTGNQPQHF
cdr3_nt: TGTGCCAGCGGAGGAGAGACAGGGACGGGCAATCAGCCCCAGCATTTT

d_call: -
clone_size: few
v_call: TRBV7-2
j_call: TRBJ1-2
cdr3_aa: CASSLTTSDGYTF
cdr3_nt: TGTGCCAGCAGCTTAACAACATCAGATGGCTACACCTTC

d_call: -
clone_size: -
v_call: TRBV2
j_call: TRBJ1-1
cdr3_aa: CASSDRANTEAFF
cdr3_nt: TGTGCCAGCAGTGACAGGGCGAACACTGAAGCTTTCTTT

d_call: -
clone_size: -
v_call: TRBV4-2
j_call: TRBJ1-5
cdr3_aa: CASSQEGQGRKPQHF
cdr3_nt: TGTGCCAGCAGCCAAGAGGGGCAGGGGAGAAAGCCCCAGCATTTT

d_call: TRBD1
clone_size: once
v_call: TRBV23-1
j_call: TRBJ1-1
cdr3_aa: CASSQYLVGQGAEAFF
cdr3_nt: TGCGCCAGCAGTCAGTACTTAGTGGGACAGGGGGCTGAAGCTTTCTTT

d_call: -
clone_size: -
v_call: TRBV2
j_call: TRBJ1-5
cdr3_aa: CASRTTGDGASNQPQHF
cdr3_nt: TGTGCCAGCAGGACGACAGGAGACGGGGCGAGCAATCAGCCCCAGCATTTT

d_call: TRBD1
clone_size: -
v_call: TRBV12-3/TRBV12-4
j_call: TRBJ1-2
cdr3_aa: CATIGTGAYGYTF
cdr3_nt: TGTGCCACTATCGGGACAGGGGCCTATGGCTACACCTTC

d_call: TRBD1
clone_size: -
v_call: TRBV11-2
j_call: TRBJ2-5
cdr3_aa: CASSWTRTGLQETQYF
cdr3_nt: TGTGCCAGCAGCTGGACCAGGACAGGGCTCCAAGAGACCCAGTACTTC

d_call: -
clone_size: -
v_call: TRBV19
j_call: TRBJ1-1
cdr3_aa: CASSIMGGRVNTEAFF
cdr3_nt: TGTGCCAGTAGTATTATGGGGGGGCGGGTGAACACTGAAGCTTTCTTT

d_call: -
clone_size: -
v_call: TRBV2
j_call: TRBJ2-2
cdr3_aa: CASSAETFGIGELFF
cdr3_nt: TGTGCCAGCTCGGCGGAGACTTTCGGGATCGGGGAGCTGTTTTTT

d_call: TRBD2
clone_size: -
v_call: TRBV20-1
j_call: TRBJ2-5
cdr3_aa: CSASPGLAGETQYF
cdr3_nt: TGCAGTGCTAGTCCGGGACTAGCGGGGGAGACCCAGTACTTC

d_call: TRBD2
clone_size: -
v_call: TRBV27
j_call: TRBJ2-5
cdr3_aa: CASSGRTSGDQTQETQYF
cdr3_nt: TGTGCCAGCAGTGGGCGGACTAGCGGGGACCAGACTCAAGAGACCCAGTACTTC

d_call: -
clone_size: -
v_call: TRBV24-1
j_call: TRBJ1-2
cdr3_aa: CATSDPGTQNYGYTF
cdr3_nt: TGTGCCACCAGTGACCCCGGGACTCAGAACTATGGCTACACCTTC